This T cell receptor beta chain was profiled in a study of cytomegalovirus exposure and HLA in healthy donors (TCRdb year 2017). In the study overall: In an earlier analysis of approximately 500 of the donors, 250 to 350 Gb of sequence data and 100 million or so unique TCR beta sequences from about 179 million T cells were reported. Besides the first cohort of 666 subjects, a separate validation cohort made up of around 120 different subjects was used. Donor age, sex, ethnicity and CMV serostatus were compiled alongside the repertoire data. The aim of the study was to test whether cataloging public T cell receptors could identify signatures of past pathogen exposure. A later analysis re-examined previously published TCR beta repertoires from around 670 donors and added high-resolution HLA genotyping to investigate patterns of TCR occurrence. Of the roughly 400 genotyped donors, approximately 83% fell in the genetic ancestry cluster associated with self-reported Caucasian donors. Genome-wide SNP genotypes for about 65% of the 666 donors were used in a later genetic analysis, which treated that subset as a discovery cohort. Every repertoire in the discovery cohort had been generated on one and the same sequencing platform. Approximately 300 gigabases of sequencing data and 91 million or so unique TCR sequences made up an early release that covered approximately 620 HLA-typed donors. Class I and class II HLA loci were covered by the typing at four-digit resolution. The number of typed donors differed by locus: about 620-640 for A, B, C, DRB1 and DQB1; 500 to 550 for DQA1; approximately 610 for DPA1; and some 470 for DPB1. The T cell repertoires of under 700 subjects were profiled by immunosequencing and related to cytomegalovirus serostatus. About five DR-DQ haplotypes were treated as single units for association and clustering because of strong linkage in the cohort. Rather than using new phenotypic data, the later analysis identified candidate immune exposures from TCR beta sequences and from how often those sequences occurred across donors. In an earlier analysis of roughly 540 of the donors, high-throughput TCR beta sequencing was used to judge whether each TCR beta V gene segment behaved as functional or pseudogenic. Across about 380 genotyped donors of the cohort, an average of approximately 200,000 unique TCR beta nucleotide sequences per donor were sequenced, and about a sixth of those sequences were non-productive. High-throughput TCR immunosequencing, statistical association of individual TCRs with disease status, and machine learning were combined to predict cytomegalovirus infection status.

For this clone: There is no known antigen for this receptor. Base qualities were left out, and no much larger clone turns up one base away.

Receptor libraries were prepared by the immunoSEQ multiplex PCR assay. For the multiplex PCR, a mixture combining 60 forward primers for TCR Vbeta segments and 13 reverse primers for TCR Jbeta segments was used. Amplification of the CDR3 region of rearranged TCR beta genes was performed with a multiplex PCR assay on genomic DNA. The Illumina HiSeq System was used to sequence the amplified TCR beta libraries as 87-base-pair reads. In the original analysis: A later analysis tallied roughly 80 million unique TCR beta chains across the 700 or so repertoires, and around 9.9 million of those chains were shared by two or more donors. A nearest-neighbor algorithm error-corrected the raw reads and collapsed the reads into unique sequences, merging closely related sequences to remove PCR and sequencing errors. Alignment of CDR3 sequences to IMGT reference sequences was used to assign V, D and J gene segments. For a sequence to be retained, a match of at least six nucleotides was required to both a V gene segment and a J gene segment. Rearrangements were classified as productive when the CDR3 lacked stop codons and remained in frame with V and J, and all other rearrangements were classified as non-productive. CDR3 was defined by IMGT convention, running from the second conserved V-encoded cysteine to the conserved J-encoded phenylalanine. The earlier analysis of some 550 of the donors excluded any sequence lacking an unambiguous match to a single V gene segment. In an earlier analysis of more than 500 of the donors, a V segment was called functional when productive rearrangements were above 56.7%, and segregating when the standard deviation between donors exceeded 5%. A statistical classification framework was developed to diagnose cytomegalovirus status using the catalog of TCR beta chain sequences. In a later analysis, V and J genes were assigned by comparing TCR nucleotide sequences against IMGT/GENE-DB human TR gene sequences. A later analysis assigned CDR3 sequences and most-parsimonious VDJ recombination scenarios with the TCRdist pipeline. In a later analysis, each TCR beta chain was defined by its CDR3 amino acid sequence together with its V-gene family, and reads lacking a unique V-gene family were excluded. In a later analysis, fewer than 600 highly shared, low-generation-probability nucleotide sequences were removed to address suspected cross-contamination and a sequencing artifact. In a later analysis, a clonal expansion index was calculated for each public chain from normalized within-repertoire ranks of inferred template counts. Generation probabilities in a later analysis came from a VDJ recombination model fitted to out-of-frame rearrangements, and those results were checked against IGoR. In a later analysis, TCR-TCR, TCR-HLA and TCR-CMV co-occurrence was scored with hypergeometric tests, and a repertoire-size bias correction was applied to TCR pairs. To estimate false discovery rates, a later analysis permuted the HLA or CMV assignments 20 times. A later analysis grouped co-occurring TCRs with DBSCAN, adding TCRdist sequence similarity when clustering within HLA-allele-positive subsets. Repertoires with fewer than 30,000 or more than 120,000 public chains were left out of co-occurrence clustering, as were four to six repertoires with anomalous nucleotide sharing. Sourced from immuneACCESS, this table was stored by TCRdb with only in-frame sequences that have V and J called. A share of the clones is absent; for the studies checked, an unresolved V gene accounts for under half, and the remainder has no known explanation. V, J and clone size derive from that table, while D and trimming were established from the DNA sequence. This sample gives about 130,000 clones in total; around four fifths of them show up just once. The ten largest clones represent under 6% of the sample.

CDR1 and CDR2 (SGHRS, YFSETQ) derive from the germline V gene. V and J are trimmed by 7 bases and 7 bases, and the gene matches miss 5 bases of the junction. Reading from cysteine to phenylalanine, the CDR3 counts 13 amino acids. Just CDR3 DNA is preserved here, 39 bases in frame from base 1. Summary of the overall study and its limitations: Because counts were too low, more than 15 rarely observed V segments, including chromosome 9 orphons, were left out of the earlier analysis of 500 to 650 of the donors. The authors suggested that the approach could potentially be extended to other disease states and immunological phenotypes. CMV serostatus was the only immune exposure information available for the cohort. Some IMGT-functional V segments, including TRBV6-2 and TRBV6-3, could not be distinguished by the 87-base-pair reads and were therefore excluded. Because HLA typing was missing for some donors at each locus, association tests included only the typed subset. In a later analysis, HLA-associated TCR beta chains were found to be more clonally expanded and to have lower generation probabilities than equally common non-associated chains. When HLA alleles, especially DR and DQ, strongly co-occurred, attributing TCR associations to individual alleles was difficult. In a later analysis, several top co-occurrence clusters were reported to appear linked to parvovirus B19, influenza, CMV and Epstein-Barr virus. Correlated functional status among segregating V segments might be attributable to linkage disequilibrium, but an unknown experimental factor could not be ruled out. The sequencing pipeline was judged likely to have produced a cluster of highly shared sequence variants as a technical artifact. A later analysis found that TCR association rates varied across HLA loci, with DRB1 alleles showing the most associated TCRs and HLA-C alleles the fewest. In vitro tests confirmed that a few of the cytomegalovirus-associated TCR beta chains recognize cytomegalovirus antigens. A further reported finding was that TCR beta sequences accurately predicted the HLA-A and HLA-B alleles for most subjects in the first cohort. A later analysis associated around 16,000 TCR beta sequences with specific HLA alleles at a false discovery rate of 0.05. A later genetic analysis reported fewer N-insertions in productive TCRs among donors in an Asian-associated ancestry cluster than the roughly 620-donor mean. In a later genetic analysis, a missense DCLRE1C variant was associated with V-gene and J-gene trimming of TCR beta chains, and the association was replicated in an independent cohort. A later analysis found that most CMV-associated TCR beta chains appeared HLA-restricted, with HLA associations seemingly driven largely by CMV exposure. An earlier analysis of 587 of the donors showed that most TCR beta V segments appeared in productive rearrangements either about 90% or about 30% of the time, which broadly matched IMGT annotations. The cohort was sequenced for TCR beta chains only, and without alpha or paired-chain data the features that could be detected were limited. The study gave a list of about 170 TCR beta chains associated with cytomegalovirus. The presence/absence analyses assumed that sequencing depth was roughly uniform across donors, and that assumption may not be true. In both the original and validation cohorts, the classifier was reported to diagnose cytomegalovirus status with high specificity and sensitivity. While some public TCRs were present in many individuals, most TCR sequences turned up only very rarely across donors.

The cohort consisted of 600 to 750 healthy bone marrow donors. At the time of sampling, all cohort members were nominally healthy, though unrecorded immune exposures were likely present. The donor tested CMV seropositive and was one of the 289 seropositive cohort members. Every donor gave a peripheral blood sample, and the peripheral blood mononuclear cells from that sample were used for TCR beta sequencing. Genomic DNA was extracted from the blood cell samples with the Qiagen DNeasy Blood Extraction Kit. This clonotype was sampled from a middle-aged woman in good health and CMV-seropositive. The chain is encoded by TRBV5-1 joined to TRBJ1-4, with 9 junctional bases fitting TRBD1. Sequenced sample: PBMCs. For the CDR3, the sequence is CASGQGFTEKLFF. The DNA reads TGCGCCAGCGGACAGGGGTTTACTGAAAAACTGTTTTTT.